Following are 11 T cell receptor beta chains from one sample sequenced in a study of blood T cell repertoires in COVID-19. Assay used: immunoSEQ multiplex PCR; TCRdb lists only in-frame clones, some missing. The table has about 190,000 clones, less than 80% seen once. The sample consisted of peripheral blood. The source is a woman aged 45-65 years with acute or convalescent COVID-19.

V is TRBV6-6 and J is TRBJ1-5, with D perhaps matching TRBD1 (5 bases). CDR3 length: 16 residues. The V end lost 6 bases, the J end lost 0 bases, and 15 bases lay between the germline ends. Germline CDR1 MNHNY, CDR2 SVGAGI (reference sequence). The CDR3 DNA is TGTGCCAGCAGGCCTCTAGGACAAGATAGCAATCAGCCCCAGCATTTT. This encodes CASRPLGQDSNQPQHF.

Concerning this clone itself: Other nucleotide sequences from this sample produce the same CDR3. The J gene is TRBJ1-6, the V gene TRBV5-1; 12 nucleotides agree with TRBD1. The germline CDR1 and CDR2 sequences are SGHRS and YFSETQ. The J segment lost 5 bases and the V segment lost 4 bases, leaving 4 bases of the junction unmatched. The CDR3 extends over 16 amino acids. CDR3 residues: CASSPGQGANNSPLHF. CDR3 nucleotide sequence: TGCGCCAGCAGCCCGGGACAGGGGGCGAATAATTCACCCCTCCACTTT.

The V call is TRBV7-6, the J call TRBJ1-1; 7 bases are a match to TRBD1. CDR3 length: 15 amino acids. The germline gives CDR1 SGHVS, CDR2 FNYEAQ. The trim removed 3 bases at V and 4 bases at J, leaving 8 bases unmatched. CDR3 coding DNA: TGTGCCAGCAGCTTGGAACAGGGGTGGGTCACTGAAGCTTTCTTT. It is translated as CASSLEQGWVTEAFF.

This clone came up once. The chain joins TRBV9 to TRBJ2-1, with TRBD2 matching 7 bases. After removal of 1 base from V and 4 bases from J, the junction contained 2 bases not matched to a gene. In germline, CDR1 is SGDLS, CDR2 YYNGEE. This CDR3 is built from 14 residues. The CDR3, as DNA: TGTGCCAGCAGCGTATCTAGCGGATACAATGAGCAGTTCTTC. It encodes CASSVSSGYNEQFF.

The chain has TRBV14 and TRBJ2-1; D call uncertain. CDR3 length: 11 amino acids. CDR1 SGHDN and CDR2 FVKESK come from the germline V gene. V shed 4 bases and J shed 7 bases, with 5 bases lying between them. This chain's CDR3 is CASSPLNEQFF. CDR3 nucleotide sequence: TGTGCCAGCAGCCCCCTGAATGAGCAGTTCTTC. The variable domain in full, completed from reference TRBV14 and TRBJ2-1, reads EAGVTQFPSHSVIEKGQTVTLRCDPISGHDNLYWYRRVMGKEIKFLLHFVKESKQDESGMPNNRFLAERTGGTYSTLKVQPAELEDSGVYFCASSPLNEQFFGPGTRLTVL.

The CDR3: CASRPGGSYEQYF. CDR3 nucleotides: TGTGCCAGCAGACCGGGGGGCAGCTACGAGCAGTACTTC. V and J are TRBV7-2 and TRBJ2-7; D may be TRBD2 (7 bases). Germline V gene data show CDR1 as SGHTA and CDR2 as FQGNSA. V was clipped by 6 bases and J by 3 bases, with 12 bases between them. The CDR3 consists of 13 residues.

The V call is TRBV6-4, the J call TRBJ1-5; possibly TRBD1 for D (6 bases). This CDR3 comprises 17 residues. The germline V and J ends were trimmed by 0 bases and 5 bases, with 17 bases remaining between them. Germline lookup yields CDR1 MRHNA and CDR2 SNTAGT. CDR3 nucleotide sequence: TGTGCCAGCAGTGACTCGGGGGACAAAATTGATGATCAGCCCCAGCATTTT. The encoded protein is CASSDSGDKIDDQPQHF.

This chain connects TRBV6-6 to TRBJ2-1; 14 bases line up with TRBD2. The trim removed 2 bases at V and 9 bases at J, leaving 3 bases unmatched. The germline CDR1 and CDR2 sequences are MNHNY and SVGAGI (reference sequence). The CDR3 is 15 amino acids. The CDR3 spells CASSYPGLAGGEQFF. DNA of the CDR3: TGTGCCAGCAGTTACCCCGGACTAGCGGGGGGTGAGCAGTTCTTC.

Remarks on this clone: An end of the junction differs from the germline gene, which may be a read error. V gene TRBV6-1 combines with J gene TRBJ2-7, with D tentatively TRBD1 (6 bases). Germline CDR1 MNHNS, CDR2 SASEGT. The CDR3 length is 13 residues. The DNA of the CDR3 is TGTGCCAGCAGTGAAGCAACAGGGATAAGGCTGAACTTC. Its protein product is CASSEATGIRLNF.

V gene TRBV11-2 combines with J gene TRBJ2-3; TRBD1 might be the D (6 bases). This CDR3 spans 14 amino acids. Per the germline V gene, CDR1 is SGHAT and CDR2 is FQNNGV. The V end lost 4 bases, the J end lost 8 bases, and 16 bases lay between the germline ends. The CDR3 here is CASSYPTTGGTQYF. CDR3 nucleotides: TGTGCCAGCAGCTACCCTACGACAGGTGGTACGCAGTATTTT.

This clone was counted a single time. This rearrangement joins TRBV10-1 to TRBJ2-3, with D maybe TRBD1 (6 bases). CDR1 is WNHNN, CDR2 SYGVQD, per germline (reference sequence). V lost 2 bases to trimming and J lost 7 bases, with 22 bases between them. This CDR3 contains 17 residues. The CDR3 bases are TGCGCCAGCAGTGAGAAATCGGCTACAGGGATGAAAAATACGCAGTATTTT. It encodes CASSEKSATGMKNTQYF.